This entry lists 18 T cell receptor beta chains sequenced from one sample in a study of control samples from healthy donors and cancer patients. Profiling relied on immunoSEQ multiplex PCR, and the TCRdb table lists in-frame clones only, not all of them. The sample carries approximately 140,000 clones, roughly 92% recorded once. Material: blood. All receptors come from a man aged 30-40 years in good health.

V is TRBV6-5 and J is TRBJ2-7; no definite D call. This CDR3 has 11 amino acids. V lost 5 bases to trimming and J lost 4 bases, with 6 bases between them. Germline CDR1 MNHEY, CDR2 SVGAGI. CDR3 in DNA: TGTGCCAGCAGTCAGAATTACGAGCAGTACTTC. Its translation is CASSQNYEQYF.

The V call is TRBV4-2, the J call TRBJ2-1, with TRBD1 identical over 10 bases. The CDR3 length is 17 residues. CDR1 is LGHNA and CDR2 is YNFKEQ in the germline V gene. V shed 0 bases, J shed 8 bases, and the junction held 10 bases outside the gene matches. CDR3 sequence reads: CASSQDVGTGVSYEQFF. Here the CDR3 DNA reads TGTGCCAGCAGCCAAGATGTGGGGACAGGGGTGTCGTATGAGCAGTTCTTC.

The rearrangement links TRBV29-1 to TRBJ2-3; the match to TRBD1 covers 10 bases. CDR1 and CDR2 from the germline V gene are SQVTM and ANQGSEA. The ends lost 6 bases at V and 4 bases at J; junction bases unmatched: 7. The CDR3 extends over 14 amino acids. CDR3 sequence: CSVSATGGPDTQYF. CDR3 DNA: TGCAGCGTCTCCGCGACAGGGGGCCCAGATACGCAGTATTTT.

This chain connects TRBV7-2 to TRBJ1-3; possible D gene TRBD1, 6 bases. The CDR3 runs 16 residues. V was cut by 1 base and J by 4 bases, with 14 bases left in between. Germline V CDR1 and CDR2: SGHTA, FQGNSA. The CDR3 reads CASSLVAQGWGNTIYF. The CDR3 DNA sequence: TGTGCCAGCAGCTTAGTGGCACAGGGTTGGGGAAACACCATATATTTT. The full variable domain, its missing parts supplied by reference TRBV7-2 and TRBJ1-3, is GAGVSQSPSNKVTEKGKDVELRCDPISGHTALYWYRQSLGQGLEFLIYFQGNSAPDKSGLPSDRFSAERTGGSVSTLTIQRTQQEDSAVYLCASSLVAQGWGNTIYFGEGSWLTVV.

The chain joins TRBV2 to TRBJ1-5, with 9 bases identical to TRBD1. Germline CDR1 reads SNHLY; CDR2 reads FYNNEI. The J segment lost 2 bases and the V segment lost 6 bases, leaving 5 bases of the junction unmatched. The CDR3 consists of 15 residues. The CDR3 loop reads CASRLGTGRNQPQHF. Written as DNA, the CDR3 is TGTGCCAGCAGACTTGGGACAGGGCGCAATCAGCCCCAGCATTTT.

This clone was recorded once. V usage is TRBV2 and J usage is TRBJ1-5; D possibly corresponds to TRBD1 (5 bases). The ends were cut back, 1 base at V and 3 bases at J, with 7 bases in the middle. The germline gives CDR1 SNHLY, CDR2 FYNNEI. The CDR3 runs to 14 residues. The CDR3 sequence is CASSEDRINQPQHF. In DNA form, the CDR3 reads TGTGCCAGCAGTGAAGACAGGATCAATCAGCCCCAGCATTTT.

The chain joins TRBV7-3 to TRBJ2-1; 8 bases line up with TRBD2. CDR1 and CDR2 (germline): SGHTA, FQGTGA. V lost 1 base, J lost 6 bases, and 8 bases stayed unmatched. This CDR3 comprises 16 residues. This CDR3 is CASSLSSTGGPNEQFF. The CDR3 DNA reads TGTGCCAGCAGCTTAAGCTCGACGGGAGGGCCCAATGAGCAGTTCTTC.

This clone has only a few counts. DNA of the CDR3: TGTGCCAGCAGGGGGGGGACGGGACAAGGCCAGCCCCAGCATTTT. Translation gives CASRGGTGQGQPQHF. The chain couples TRBV6-5 to TRBJ1-5, with D perhaps TRBD1 (6 bases). Trimming took off 6 bases at V and 7 bases at J, with 19 bases between the two ends. The CDR3 totals 15 residues. Germline CDR1 and CDR2: MNHEY and SVGAGI.

V gene TRBV28 combines with J gene TRBJ1-5; TRBD1 matches at 9 bases. J lost 7 bases, V lost 2 bases, and 24 bases had no gene match. The CDR3 contains 21 residues. Germline lookup yields CDR1 MDHEN and CDR2 SYDVKM. The CDR3 nucleotides are TGTGCCAGCAGTTTAGGCCCTACCAGTTTACTACAGGGGGCTCTACCCCAGCCCCAGCATTTT. Translating it yields CASSLGPTSLLQGALPQPQHF.

The chain joins TRBV11-3 to TRBJ2-7, with no clear D. The CDR3 length is 14 residues. Trimming shortened V by 1 base and J by 2 bases, and 9 bases separated the two germline ends. The germline V gene has CDR1 SGHNT and CDR2 YENEEA. The DNA for the CDR3 is TGTGCCAGCAGCTTAGGTTCGCTAACCTACGAGCAGTACTTC. Its protein is CASSLGSLTYEQYF.

The chain links TRBV28 to TRBJ2-5, with 9 bases identical to TRBD1. Germline V gene data show CDR1 as MDHEN and CDR2 as SYDVKM. Trimming took 4 bases from V and 5 from J; bases not matched to a gene: 5. This CDR3 region has 14 residues. The CDR3 DNA reads TGTGCCAGCAGTTGGGGACAGGGTCGGGAGACCCAGTACTTC. Its protein is CASSWGQGRETQYF.

The V call is TRBV7-2, the J call TRBJ1-5, with 7 bases identical to TRBD1. Germline V gene sequence: CDR1 SGHTA, CDR2 FQGNSA. V was pared by 1 base and J by 7 bases, with 4 bases of the junction left unmatched. The CDR3 extends over 14 amino acids. The CDR3 DNA follows: TGTGCCAGCAGCTTAGAGAAGGGGGCGCAGCCCCAGCATTTT. This encodes CASSLEKGAQPQHF.

V gene TRBV27 combines with J gene TRBJ1-1; 7 positions match TRBD1. Germline V gives CDR1 MNHEY, CDR2 SMNVEV (reference sequence). Germline trimming cut 7 bases from V and 6 bases from J; bases unmatched to any gene: 14. The CDR3 is 15 residues long. The CDR3 bases are TGTGCCAGCATCACGAAGGGGGCCCCTCGGTCTGAAGCTTTCTTT. Translating gives CASITKGAPRSEAFF.

V gene TRBV11-2 combines with J gene TRBJ2-7; no definite D call. Between the trimmed V and J ends, which lost 5 bases and 3 bases, there was a span of 8 bases. This CDR3 region has 12 residues. Germline V gene data show CDR1 as SGHAT and CDR2 as FQNNGV. In nucleotides, the CDR3 is TGTGCCAGCAGCACTTATTACTACGAGCAGTACTTC. Amino acids: CASSTYYYEQYF. Drawing the rest from reference TRBV11-2 and TRBJ2-7, the complete variable domain is EAGVAQSPRYKIIEKRQSVAFWCNPISGHATLYWYQQILGQGPKLLIQFQNNGVVDDSQLPKDRFSAERLKGVDSTLKIQPAKLEDSAVYLCASSTYYYEQYFGPGTRLTVT.

The V gene is TRBV4-2, the J gene TRBJ1-1, with 9 nucleotides matching TRBD1. Trimming took 4 bases from V and 7 from J; bases not matched to a gene: 10. This CDR3 is 15 amino acids long. Germline lookup yields CDR1 LGHNA and CDR2 YNFKEQ. Written as DNA, the CDR3 is TGTGCCAGCAGCCCAATTCCGGGACAGGGTATTGAAGCTTTCTTT. This encodes CASSPIPGQGIEAFF.

The CDR3 here is CAWSVGTKYTEAFF. CDR3 bases: TGTGCCTGGAGTGTCGGGACAAAATACACTGAAGCTTTCTTT. J is TRBJ1-1 and V is TRBV30; maybe TRBD1 (6 bases). There are 14 residues in the CDR3. Germline V gene sequence: CDR1 GTSNPN, CDR2 SVGIG (reference sequence). Trimming pared 0 bases from V and 3 bases from J, leaving 11 bases between.

This clone turned up a few times. The chain carries TRBV6-1 and TRBJ1-1, with D possibly matching TRBD1 (5 bases). The CDR3 consists of 14 residues. Germline V gene lookup returns CDR1 MNHNS and CDR2 SASEGT. Trimming cost V 0 bases and J 3 bases, with 8 bases left between them. CDR3 protein: CASSEAGEHTEAFF. The DNA of the CDR3 is TGTGCCAGCAGTGAAGCGGGGGAGCACACTGAAGCTTTCTTT.

The chain uses TRBV7-2 and TRBJ1-6, with D hard to call. The CDR3 is 17 residues long. Germline lookup yields CDR1 SGHTA and CDR2 FQGNSA. V was cut by 2 bases and J by 5 bases, with 16 bases left in between. The DNA for the CDR3 is TGTGCCAGCAGCTTAAGAACTAGAGGGAATAATAATTCACCCCTCCACTTT. It yields the protein CASSLRTRGNNNSPLHF. Variable domain in full (rest from reference TRBV7-2 and TRBJ1-6): GAGVSQSPSNKVTEKGKDVELRCDPISGHTALYWYRQSLGQGLEFLIYFQGNSAPDKSGLPSDRFSAERTGGSVSTLTIQRTQQEDSAVYLCASSLRTRGNNNSPLHFGNGTRLTVT.